What follows are 22 T cell receptor beta chains derived from one specimen sequenced in a study of cytomegalovirus exposure and HLA in healthy donors (TCRdb year 2017). The library was produced with the immunoSEQ multiplex PCR assay. A mixture of 60 forward primers for TCR Vbeta segments and 13 reverse primers for TCR Jbeta segments was used in the multiplex PCR. TCRdb took this table from immuneACCESS and kept in-frame rearrangements with V and J called. Such tables lack part of the clones; where checked against another copy, unresolved V genes explain under half of the gap, and the rest is unexplained. This sample comprises some 150,000 clones, roughly 85% of them detected only once. Of the sample, 0.85% to 1% is held by the ten largest clones. Sequenced material: PBMCs. The source is a woman aged 25 to 39 in good health and CMV-seronegative.

This chain connects TRBV7-8 to TRBJ2-5, with 8 bases fitting TRBD2. Per the germline V gene, CDR1 is SGHVS and CDR2 is FQNEAQ. This CDR3 is built from 15 residues. The J segment lost 4 bases and the V segment lost 5 bases, leaving 9 bases of the junction unmatched. The CDR3 nucleotides read TGTGCCAGCAGCGCCTATAGCGGGACGATAGAGACCCAGTACTTC. It encodes CASSAYSGTIETQYF.

This sequence joins TRBV7-2 and TRBJ2-1, with TRBD2 matching over 7 bases. J lost 3 bases, V lost 5 bases, and 4 bases had no gene match. This CDR3 spans 14 amino acids. Germline V gene data show CDR1 as SGHTA and CDR2 as FQGNSA. DNA for the CDR3: TGTGCCAGCAGCCCGCGGGGGTTCTACAATGAGCAGTTCTTC. Translated, it gives CASSPRGFYNEQFF. Combining the CDR3 with reference TRBV7-2 and TRBJ2-1 gives the whole variable domain GAGVSQSPSNKVTEKGKDVELRCDPISGHTALYWYRQSLGQGLEFLIYFQGNSAPDKSGLPSDRFSAERTGGSVSTLTIQRTQQEDSAVYLCASSPRGFYNEQFFGPGTRLTVL.

V and J are TRBV7-2 and TRBJ2-1; 10 bases align to TRBD2. Per germline, CDR1 SGHTA and CDR2 FQGNSA. The CDR3 is 15 amino acids. V trimming: 4 bases; J trimming: 5 bases; junction bases outside the gene matches: 5. The CDR3 loop reads CASSSGTSANNEQFF. CDR3 in DNA: TGTGCCAGCAGCTCTGGGACTAGCGCGAACAATGAGCAGTTCTTC.

This clone was seen more than once but under ten times. V is TRBV5-1 and J is TRBJ1-1; 9 positions agree with TRBD1. CDR3 length: 12 residues. Germline V gene sequence: CDR1 SGHRS, CDR2 YFSETQ. Losses at the gene ends were 4 bases for V and 8 bases for J; bases not matched to a gene: 3. The CDR3 coding sequence is TGCGCCAGCAGCCGGGACAGGGACGAAGCTTTCTTT. Amino acids: CASSRDRDEAFF. Based on the CDR3 plus reference TRBV5-1 and TRBJ1-1, the full variable domain is KAGVTQTPRYLIKTRGQQVTLSCSPISGHRSVSWYQQTPGQGLQFLFEYFSETQRNKGNFPGRFSGRQFSNSRSEMNVSTLELGDSALYLCASSRDRDEAFFGQGTRLTVV.

This clone has just one count. This chain connects TRBV6-4 to TRBJ2-3; D may be TRBD1 (5 bases). The V gene lost 6 bases and the J gene lost 0 bases, with 10 bases spanning the gap. CDR3 size: 14 residues. Germline CDR1 reads MRHNA; CDR2 reads SNTAGT. The CDR3 region has the DNA TGTGCCAGCAGCCTCGACAGTAGCACAGATACGCAGTATTTT. Its protein is CASSLDSSTDTQYF.

V is TRBV11-2 and J is TRBJ2-7, with a possible D match to TRBD1 (6 bases). The germline V gene has CDR1 SGHAT and CDR2 FQNNGV. The length of the CDR3 is 16 residues. The V gene lost 1 base and the J gene lost 2 bases, with 15 bases spanning the gap. The CDR3: CASSLAWGTQTYEQYF. DNA of the CDR3: TGTGCCAGCAGCTTAGCCTGGGGGACACAAACCTACGAGCAGTACTTC.

The CDR3 DNA follows: TGTGCCAGCAGCAACTCGGGGGGGCCCACAGATACGCAGTATTTT. As protein: CASSNSGGPTDTQYF. V gene TRBV11-2 combines with J gene TRBJ2-3, with 8 bases lining up with TRBD2. V shed 5 bases, J shed 2 bases, and the junction held 6 bases outside the gene matches. Per germline, CDR1 SGHAT and CDR2 FQNNGV. There are 15 residues in the CDR3. Based on the CDR3 plus reference TRBV11-2 and TRBJ2-3, the full variable domain is EAGVAQSPRYKIIEKRQSVAFWCNPISGHATLYWYQQILGQGPKLLIQFQNNGVVDDSQLPKDRFSAERLKGVDSTLKIQPAKLEDSAVYLCASSNSGGPTDTQYFGPGTRLTVL.

V is TRBV6-5 and J is TRBJ2-5; D possibly corresponds to TRBD2 (7 bases). Germline V gives CDR1 MNHEY, CDR2 SVGAGI. The CDR3 has 14 amino acids. Trimming left V 7 bases short and J 5 bases short, with 17 bases between. The CDR3 here is CASMMGGAQETQYF. The DNA of the CDR3 is TGTGCCAGCATGATGGGGGGGGCACAGGAGACCCAGTACTTC.

The genes are TRBV7-2 and TRBJ1-1; 10 nucleotides agree with TRBD1. CDR1 is SGHTA and CDR2 is FQGNSA in the germline V gene. This CDR3 contains 16 residues. Losses at the gene ends were 5 bases for V and 5 bases for J; bases not matched to a gene: 11. CDR3 protein: CASSPGQGVGRTEAFF. As DNA, the CDR3 is TGTGCCAGCAGCCCTGGACAGGGGGTCGGAAGGACTGAAGCTTTCTTT.

This chain joins TRBV5-4 and TRBJ1-3, with D perhaps TRBD1 (5 bases). The CDR3 consists of 13 residues. V dropped 7 bases and J dropped 2 bases, with 10 bases sitting between them. Germline CDR1 is SGHNT and CDR2 is YYREEE (reference sequence). CDR3 region: CASGGGTGNTIYF. The DNA of the CDR3 is TGTGCCAGCGGGGGAGGGACTGGAAACACCATATATTTT.

V gene TRBV29-1 combines with J gene TRBJ2-5; 11 bases are shared with TRBD1. Germline trimming cut 6 bases from V and 5 bases from J; bases unmatched to any gene: 8. This CDR3 region has 14 residues. Germline V CDR1 and CDR2: SQVTM, ANQGSEA. This CDR3 is CSVKRDRGFETQYF. DNA for the CDR3: TGCAGCGTAAAGAGGGACAGGGGGTTTGAGACCCAGTACTTC.

This clone is a singleton in its sample. The chain links TRBV5-4 to TRBJ2-1; 9 bases align to TRBD2. Germline V gene data show CDR1 as SGHNT and CDR2 as YYREEE (reference sequence). The J segment lost 9 bases and the V segment lost 0 bases, leaving 10 bases of the junction unmatched. The CDR3 is 16 amino acids. CDR3 in DNA: TGTGCCAGCAGCTTGGGGTGGCTAGCGGGACGCGGTGAGCAGTTCTTC. Protein product: CASSLGWLAGRGEQFF.

The V gene is TRBV19, the J gene TRBJ1-2, with 8 nucleotides matching TRBD1. After removal of 5 bases from V and 8 bases from J, the junction contained 7 bases not matched to a gene. Germline V lookup: CDR1 LNHDA, CDR2 SQIVND (reference sequence). This CDR3 has 13 residues. The CDR3 nucleotides read TGTGCCAGTAGTCTACAGGGGGAAGGGGGCTACACCTTC. Translating it yields CASSLQGEGGYTF.

The V call is TRBV7-9, the J call TRBJ2-3; D is possibly TRBD1 (6 bases). V lost 5 bases, J lost 5 bases, and 14 bases lay in between. Germline V lookup: CDR1 SEHNR, CDR2 FQNEAQ (reference sequence). The CDR3 extends over 14 amino acids. The DNA of the CDR3 is TGTGCCAGCAGCGTCGGACAGAGAAAAGATACGCAGTATTTT. This gives the protein CASSVGQRKDTQYF.

This clone was counted a single time. This sequence joins TRBV9 and TRBJ2-1, with TRBD1 matching 11 bases. The ends lost 4 bases at V and 7 bases at J; junction bases unmatched: 7. The germline V gene has CDR1 SGDLS and CDR2 YYNGEE. The CDR3 runs to 15 residues. The CDR3 sequence: CASSSGQGAGNEQFF. The CDR3 DNA reads TGTGCCAGCAGCTCCGGACAGGGGGCTGGGAATGAGCAGTTCTTC.

This chain connects TRBV7-2 to TRBJ2-5, with 9 positions matching TRBD2. In germline, CDR1 is SGHTA, CDR2 FQGNSA. V dropped 2 bases and J dropped 3; count of bases not matched to a gene: 7. The CDR3 has 16 residues. The CDR3 loop is CASSLTLAGLKETQYF. The CDR3 DNA sequence: TGTGCCAGCAGCTTAACTCTAGCGGGATTAAAAGAGACCCAGTACTTC.

This chain links TRBV9 with TRBJ2-7; D is possibly TRBD2 (6 bases). The CDR3 covers 17 residues. V lost 0 bases and J lost 4, with 20 bases in between. Per the germline V gene, CDR1 is SGDLS and CDR2 is YYNGEE. The CDR3 sequence: CASSVAPRTSLGYEQYF. Here the CDR3 DNA reads TGTGCCAGCAGCGTAGCCCCACGAACTAGCTTGGGTTACGAGCAGTACTTC.

The chain joins TRBV28 to TRBJ1-2; the match to TRBD1 covers 7 bases. Germline CDR1 reads MDHEN; CDR2 reads SYDVKM. The ends lost 5 bases at V and 0 bases at J; junction bases unmatched: 6. CDR3 length: 15 amino acids. CDR3 nucleotide sequence: TGTGCCAGCAGTCCATACGACAGGGCTAACTATGGCTACACCTTC. Amino acid sequence: CASSPYDRANYGYTF.

This chain joins TRBV6-5 and TRBJ1-4; D not certain. The CDR3 runs to 14 residues. The V end was cut by 2 bases, the J end by 7 bases, with 11 bases between. Germline-derived CDR1 and CDR2 are MNHEY and SVGAGI. The chain's CDR3 is CASSYGRRGEKLFF. The CDR3 DNA follows: TGTGCCAGCAGTTACGGTAGGAGAGGTGAAAAACTGTTTTTT.

The rearrangement links TRBV7-9 to TRBJ2-7, with D possibly matching TRBD1 (5 bases). The CDR3 is 14 amino acids. V was trimmed by 0 bases and J by 2 bases, leaving 8 bases between them. CDR1 SEHNR and CDR2 FQNEAQ come from the germline V gene (reference sequence). The CDR3 DNA reads TGTGCCAGCAGCTTAGCCCAGGGCCCCTACGAGCAGTACTTC. Amino acid sequence: CASSLAQGPYEQYF.

CDR3 nucleotides: TGTGCCAGCAGCGCTGTAGGGAGTGGCGGTGGCTACACCTTC. It translates to CASSAVGSGGGYTF. The V call is TRBV5-4, the J call TRBJ1-2; D ambiguous. The CDR3 has 14 residues. V lost 4 bases to trimming and J lost 7 bases, with 17 bases between them. Germline CDR1 SGHNT, CDR2 YYREEE (reference sequence). Together with reference TRBV5-4 and TRBJ1-2, the CDR3 gives the full variable domain: ETGVTQSPTHLIKTRGQQVTLRCSSQSGHNTVSWYQQALGQGPQFIFQYYREEENGRGNFPPRFSGLQFPNYSSELNVNALELDDSALYLCASSAVGSGGGYTFGSGTRLTVV.

In the case of this clone: This specimen includes other DNA sequences encoding the same CDR3. The chain uses TRBV19 and TRBJ2-1; tentatively, D is TRBD2 (6 bases). Germline CDR1 reads LNHDA; CDR2 reads SQIVND (reference sequence). Trimming removed 9 bases at V and 7 bases at J, with 10 bases between. The CDR3 sequence is 11 residues long. The CDR3 nucleotides are TGTGCCAGCCGTGGGGGGAATGAGCAGTTCTTC. It is translated as CASRGGNEQFF.